This section outlines one T cell receptor beta chain sequence together with its context. This specimen belongs to a study of blood T cell repertoires in COVID-19. Looking at the study overall: Samples came from the United States, Italy and Spain, spanning acute and convalescent COVID-19. Sources were T cells, B-cell-depleted T cells, or PBMCs; the material itself was cDNA or gDNA.

The CDR3 runs 13 residues. From germline, CDR1 is WSHSY and CDR2 SAAADI. With 7 bases clipped from V and 7 bases from J, the junction kept 6 bases outside the gene matches. Under the authors' procedure: It was from reference gene primer amplification that nucleated cell counts were estimated. Sequenced by immunoSEQ multiplex PCR; TCRdb stores in-frame clones only, minus some. V, J and clone size reflect that table, while D and trimming were determined from the DNA. The sample lists roughly 200,000 clones, 75% to 85% occurring once. The sequenced material came from peripheral blood. This TCR was recovered from a man between 60 and 75 years old with acute or convalescent COVID-19. The gene calls are TRBV10-2 and TRBJ1-3; 8 positions agree with TRBD1. The DNA for the CDR3 is TGCGCCAGCAAAGGGACAGGAGTGAACACCATATATTTT. Translating gives CASKGTGVNTIYF.